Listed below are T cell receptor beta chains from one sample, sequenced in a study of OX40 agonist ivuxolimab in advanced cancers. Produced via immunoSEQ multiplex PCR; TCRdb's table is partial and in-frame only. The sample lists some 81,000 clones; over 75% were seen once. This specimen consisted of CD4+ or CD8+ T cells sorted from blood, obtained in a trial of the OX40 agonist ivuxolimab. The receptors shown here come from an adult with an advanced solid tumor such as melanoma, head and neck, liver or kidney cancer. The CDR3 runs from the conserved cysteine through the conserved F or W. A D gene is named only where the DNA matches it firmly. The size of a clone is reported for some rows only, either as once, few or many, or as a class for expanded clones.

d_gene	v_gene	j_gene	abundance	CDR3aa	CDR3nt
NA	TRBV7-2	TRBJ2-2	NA	CASSLVRAGELFF	TGTGCCAGCAGCTTAGTTCGAGCCGGGGAGCTGTTTTTT
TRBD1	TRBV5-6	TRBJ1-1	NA	CASSFWTGSEAFF	TGTGCCAGCAGCTTCTGGACAGGGAGTGAAGCTTTCTTT
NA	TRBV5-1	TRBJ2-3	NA	CASHPGEKTDTQYF	TGCGCCAGCCATCCAGGGGAGAAGACAGATACGCAGTATTTT
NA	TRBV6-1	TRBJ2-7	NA	CASSEARGWQSSYEQYF	TGTGCCAGCAGTGAAGCAAGAGGTTGGCAGAGCTCCTACGAGCAGTACTTC
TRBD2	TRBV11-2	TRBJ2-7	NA	CASSLPRLAALTNYEQYF	TGTGCCAGCAGCTTACCCCGACTAGCGGCACTGACGAACTACGAGCAGTACTTC
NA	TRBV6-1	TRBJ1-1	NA	CASTRATTEAFF	TGTGCCAGCACAAGGGCGACCACTGAAGCTTTCTTT
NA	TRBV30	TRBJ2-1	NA	CAWSVGRALSYNEQFF	TGTGCCTGGAGTGTAGGCAGGGCCCTCTCCTACAATGAGCAGTTCTTC
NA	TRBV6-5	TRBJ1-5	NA	CASTQRRGTNQPQHF	TGTGCCAGCACTCAACGGAGGGGTACCAATCAGCCCCAGCATTTT
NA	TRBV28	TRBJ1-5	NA	CASSLTGQGNQPQHF	TGTGCCAGCAGTTTAACGGGGCAGGGTAATCAGCCCCAGCATTTT
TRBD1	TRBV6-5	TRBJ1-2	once	CASRRQGASYGYTF	TGTGCCAGCAGAAGACAGGGGGCTAGCTATGGCTACACCTTC